The 28 T cell receptor beta chains in this list originate from one sample, sequenced in a study of shared clonotypes between healthy human individuals. Generated by immunoSEQ multiplex PCR, the TCRdb table keeps only in-frame clones and is missing some. In the table there are roughly 2,500,000 clones, roughly 93% of which are singletons. The specimen sequenced was naive CD4+ T cells from PBMCs. Stated subset: CD45RA+ positively selected. All receptors come from a man younger than 30 in good health. Some clones in this sample may be carry-over from other donors' samples.

About this clone itself: Other nucleotide sequences from this sample produce the same CDR3. J is TRBJ2-7 and V is TRBV4-1; tentative D call: TRBD1 (5 bases). The CDR3 length is 13 residues. The germline V and J ends were trimmed by 4 bases and 3 bases, with 10 bases remaining between them. Germline CDR1 reads MGHRA; CDR2 reads YSYEKL. The CDR3 region is CASSPRGSYEQYF. The CDR3, as DNA: TGCGCCAGCAGCCCAAGGGGTAGCTACGAGCAGTACTTC.

This clone was found a few times. Distinct nucleotide sequences in the sample also encode this CDR3. The rearrangement links TRBV6-5 to TRBJ2-1; the match to TRBD2 covers 10 bases. CDR3 length: 15 amino acids. Germline-derived CDR1 and CDR2 are MNHEY and SVGAGI. The V gene end was trimmed by 2 bases and the J gene end by 3 bases; junction bases not matched to a gene: 1. The DNA of the CDR3 is TGTGCCAGCAGTTACGCTAGCGGGAGCTACAATGAGCAGTTCTTC. Translation: CASSYASGSYNEQFF.

The gene calls are TRBV25-1 and TRBJ2-1; D is perhaps TRBD1 (6 bases). Germline V lookup: CDR1 MGHDK, CDR2 SYGVNS. There are 14 residues in the CDR3. The ends were cut back, 6 bases at V and 1 base at J, with 10 bases in the middle. The CDR3 protein is CASSQDSSYNEQFF. DNA of the CDR3: TGTGCCAGCAGCCAGGACAGTTCCTACAATGAGCAGTTCTTC.

This chain connects TRBV5-6 to TRBJ1-5; 7 bases fit TRBD1. Unmatched junction bases numbered 6, after V lost 2 bases and J lost 1 base. The CDR3 is 16 amino acids. Germline-derived CDR1 and CDR2 are SGHDT and YYEEEE. CDR3 nucleotide sequence: TGTGCCAGCAGCTTCCGACAGGGATCAAGCAATCAGCCCCAGCATTTT. Amino acid sequence: CASSFRQGSSNQPQHF.

The chain is built from TRBV27 and TRBJ1-2; D not resolved. Germline V gene lookup returns CDR1 MNHEY and CDR2 SMNVEV (reference sequence). V gave up 7 bases and J gave up 5 bases, with 23 bases separating them. The CDR3 has 16 amino acids. The CDR3 loop is CASIQKKGKGFYGYTF. CDR3 bases: TGTGCCAGCATTCAGAAAAAGGGTAAAGGCTTTTATGGCTACACCTTC.

The rearrangement joins TRBV10-3 to TRBJ2-7, with D perhaps matching TRBD1 (6 bases). Germline-derived CDR1 and CDR2 are ENHRY and SYGVKD. The CDR3 is 15 residues long. The V end lost 2 bases, the J end lost 3 bases, and 14 bases lay between the germline ends. The CDR3 region has the DNA TGTGCCATCAGTGAGGGCCACCCAGGGGTCTACGAGCAGTACTTC. Amino acids: CAISEGHPGVYEQYF.

The chain uses TRBV6-5 and TRBJ1-2, with 8 bases that match TRBD1. Germline V gene sequence: CDR1 MNHEY, CDR2 SVGAGI. The CDR3 is 13 residues long. V was pared by 7 bases and J by 5 bases, with 6 bases of the junction left unmatched. CDR3 nucleotide sequence: TGTGCCAGCACGCGCAGGGGGCTATATGGCTACACCTTC. This encodes CASTRRGLYGYTF.

The chain joins TRBV6-5 to TRBJ2-7; 8 bases match TRBD1. Germline V gives CDR1 MNHEY, CDR2 SVGAGI. The CDR3 consists of 14 residues. Trimming took 5 bases from V and 0 from J; bases not matched to a gene: 3. In DNA form, the CDR3 reads TGTGCCAGCAGTACGGGACAGGACTCCTACGAGCAGTACTTC. This sequence encodes CASSTGQDSYEQYF.

To note about this clone: Other DNA sequences in the same sample also yield this CDR3. The CDR3 protein is CASSLGTVNTEAFF. The CDR3 DNA sequence: TGTGCCAGCAGCTTAGGGACGGTGAACACTGAAGCTTTCTTT. The chain is built from TRBV11-2 and TRBJ1-1; D is unresolved. V lost 1 base and J lost 0, with 6 bases in between. The germline V gene encodes CDR1 SGHAT and CDR2 FQNNGV. The CDR3 totals 14 residues.

V and J are TRBV5-1 and TRBJ2-7; tentative D call: TRBD1 (5 bases). The V gene's germline CDR1 is SGHRS and CDR2 YFSETQ. CDR3 length equals 13 residues. With 5 bases removed from V and 5 bases from J, the gap between germline ends came to 14 bases. The CDR3 sequence is CASSGPGIDEQYF. The CDR3 DNA reads TGCGCCAGCAGTGGTCCAGGGATTGACGAGCAGTACTTC.

Concerning this clone itself: The same CDR3 also results from other DNA sequences found in this sample. The gene calls are TRBV5-1 and TRBJ2-3; D may be TRBD2 (6 bases). Trimming removed 4 bases from V and 0 bases from J, with 12 bases in between. CDR1 SGHRS and CDR2 YFSETQ come from the germline V gene. The CDR3 spans 15 residues. The CDR3 sequence: CASSPGTASTDTQYF. CDR3 nucleotide sequence: TGCGCCAGCAGCCCTGGGACTGCTAGCACAGATACGCAGTATTTT.

V usage is TRBV19 and J usage is TRBJ1-3, with D unresolved. CDR3 length equals 13 residues. V shed 5 bases and J shed 2 bases, with 7 bases lying between them. Germline V gene lookup returns CDR1 LNHDA and CDR2 SQIVND (reference sequence). The CDR3 DNA sequence: TGTGCCAGTAGTGTCCAAGCTGGAAACACCATATATTTT. Translation: CASSVQAGNTIYF.

A word on this clone: This sample includes further DNA sequences coding for the same CDR3. The chain links TRBV28 to TRBJ1-2; the D is unclear. Germline CDR1 and CDR2: MDHEN and SYDVKM. Trimming left V 5 bases short and J 5 bases short, with 6 bases between. CDR3 length equals 11 residues. CDR3 residues: CASSGSYGYTF. The CDR3 DNA is TGTGCCAGCAGTGGATCATATGGCTACACCTTC.

The J gene is TRBJ2-7, the V gene TRBV6-5; 9 bases are a match to TRBD1. The germline V gene encodes CDR1 MNHEY and CDR2 SVGAGI. Losses at the gene ends were 1 base for V and 3 bases for J; bases not matched to a gene: 7. The CDR3 is made up of 16 amino acids. The CDR3 DNA sequence: TGTGCCAGCAGTTACTGGGGGACAGGGAAAAACTACGAGCAGTACTTC. It specifies CASSYWGTGKNYEQYF.

V and J are TRBV11-3 and TRBJ2-3; TRBD2 aligns across 9 bases. The CDR3 spans 15 residues. CDR1 SGHNT and CDR2 YENEEA come from the germline V gene. The V and J ends lost 3 bases and 3 bases, in that order; junction bases with no gene match: 4. CDR3 region: CASSFSGGLTDTQYF. CDR3 coding DNA: TGTGCCAGCAGCTTTAGCGGGGGTCTGACAGATACGCAGTATTTT.

This chain joins TRBV18 and TRBJ2-7; 8 bases map to TRBD1. The germline CDR1 and CDR2 sequences are KGHSH and LQKENI. V was pared by 7 bases and J by 3 bases, with 5 bases of the junction left unmatched. The CDR3 covers 13 residues. The CDR3 reads CASLLTGDYEQYF. In DNA, the CDR3 is TGTGCCAGCTTACTGACAGGGGACTACGAGCAGTACTTC. Using reference TRBV18 and TRBJ2-7 for the parts outside the CDR3, the full variable domain is NAGVMQNPRHLVRRRGQEARLRCSPMKGHSHVYWYRQLPEEGLKFMVYLQKENIIDESGMPKERFSAEFPKEGPSILRIQQVVRGDSAAYFCASLLTGDYEQYFGPGTRLTVT.

This chain uses TRBV6-5 with TRBJ1-5; 9 positions agree with TRBD1. Germline loops: CDR1 MNHEY, CDR2 SVGAGI. The CDR3 has 15 residues. V shed 8 bases and J 7 bases; nucleotides not matched to a gene: 12. CDR3 protein: CASRLNRGQGQPQHF. Written as DNA, the CDR3 is TGTGCCAGCCGCCTTAACAGGGGGCAGGGGCAGCCCCAGCATTTT.

This chain uses TRBV7-9 with TRBJ1-6, with TRBD1 identical over 9 bases. Germline values: CDR1 SEHNR, CDR2 FQNEAQ (reference sequence). Trimming took 4 bases from V and 1 from J; bases not matched to a gene: 2. The CDR3 extends over 16 amino acids. For the CDR3, the DNA is TGTGCCAGCAGCTCGGACAGGGGTTCCTATAATTCACCCCTCCACTTT. Amino acid sequence: CASSSDRGSYNSPLHF. Full variable domain (rest looked up from reference TRBV7-9 and TRBJ1-6): DTGVSQNPRHKITKRGQNVTFRCDPISEHNRLYWYRQTLGQGPEFLTYFQNEAQLEKSRLLSDRFSAERPKGSFSTLEIQRTEQGDSAMYLCASSSDRGSYNSPLHFGNGTRLTVT.

The chain carries TRBV10-2 and TRBJ2-7; a possible D gene is TRBD2 (6 bases). Trimming shortened V by 5 bases and J by 2 bases, and 19 bases separated the two germline ends. This CDR3 region has 16 residues. From germline, CDR1 is WSHSY and CDR2 SAAADI. The CDR3 sequence: CASSTPWEDPTYEQYF. The CDR3 DNA reads TGCGCCAGCAGTACACCTTGGGAGGATCCGACCTACGAGCAGTACTTC.

The V and J genes are TRBV6-5 and TRBJ2-2, with unresolved D. V was clipped by 0 bases and J by 4 bases, with 6 bases between them. CDR3 length: 14 amino acids. The germline gives CDR1 MNHEY, CDR2 SVGAGI. Here the CDR3 reads CASSYSIFTGELFF. The CDR3 region has the DNA TGTGCCAGCAGTTACTCGATTTTCACCGGGGAGCTGTTTTTT.

This clone was picked up one time. This chain joins TRBV28 and TRBJ1-1; 8 bases align to TRBD1. CDR1 and CDR2 from the germline V gene are MDHEN and SYDVKM. This CDR3 is 14 amino acids long. V trimming: 4 bases; J trimming: 4 bases; junction bases outside the gene matches: 5. This CDR3 is CASSSRGRSTEAFF. The CDR3 DNA sequence: TGTGCCAGCAGTTCCAGGGGGCGCAGCACTGAAGCTTTCTTT.

V gene TRBV7-8 combines with J gene TRBJ2-3; 16 bases line up with TRBD2. The CDR3 spans 18 residues. After removal of 4 bases from V and 2 bases from J, the junction contained 6 bases not matched to a gene. Germline CDR1 is SGHVS and CDR2 is FQNEAQ. CDR3 sequence (DNA): TGTGCCAGCAGCTCCGGGGGACTAGCGGGAGGGGTCACAGATACGCAGTATTTT. It codes for CASSSGGLAGGVTDTQYF.

The chain employs TRBV29-1 and TRBJ1-2; a possible D gene is TRBD1 (5 bases). There are 14 residues in the CDR3. Germline CDR1 is SQVTM and CDR2 is ANQGSEA. Trimming left V 6 bases short and J 7 bases short, with 21 bases between. For the CDR3, the DNA is TGCAGCGTGGGGATGGGCAGGGCCCAGCTTGGCTACACCTTC. This translates into CSVGMGRAQLGYTF.

The chain recombines TRBV28 with TRBJ2-3, with 10 bases identical to TRBD2. The V gene end was trimmed by 8 bases and the J gene end by 4 bases; junction bases not matched to a gene: 15. The germline gives CDR1 MDHEN, CDR2 SYDVKM. The CDR3 runs 17 residues. The chain's CDR3 is CASGIGGILAGSDTQYF. CDR3 in DNA: TGTGCCAGCGGGATCGGGGGCATACTAGCGGGATCAGATACGCAGTATTTT.

The rearrangement uses TRBV28 and TRBJ2-3; 7 bases are shared with TRBD1. The J segment lost 2 bases and the V segment lost 4 bases, leaving 6 bases of the junction unmatched. The germline V gene has CDR1 MDHEN and CDR2 SYDVKM. The CDR3 contains 15 residues. The DNA for the CDR3 is TGTGCCAGCAGTTCACCGACAGGGACCACAGATACGCAGTATTTT. Protein product: CASSSPTGTTDTQYF.

The chain is built from TRBV30 and TRBJ1-4; possibly TRBD1 for D (6 bases). CDR1 and CDR2 (germline): GTSNPN, SVGIG (reference sequence). The CDR3 length is 12 residues. Deletions cut 8 bases from V and 0 bases from J, with 7 bases between. The CDR3 DNA is TGTGCCGGACAGTCAACTAATGAAAAACTGTTTTTT. Protein: CAGQSTNEKLFF.

This clone was found once. The chain couples TRBV5-1 to TRBJ2-1; perhaps D is TRBD1 or TRBD2 (6 bases each). Per the germline V gene, CDR1 is SGHRS and CDR2 is YFSETQ. The CDR3 length is 16 residues. V lost 4 bases and J 0 bases, leaving 14 bases between the germline ends. As DNA, the CDR3 is TGCGCCAGCAGCGGGGGGCGCGAGAGCTCCTACAATGAGCAGTTCTTC. As protein: CASSGGRESSYNEQFF.

The rearrangement uses TRBV5-5 and TRBJ1-1; D is unresolved. Trimming left V 0 bases short and J 1 base short, with 13 bases between. The CDR3 has 16 amino acids. Germline V lookup: CDR1 SGHKS, CDR2 YYEKEE (reference sequence). CDR3 amino acids: CASSLEHLKRNTEAFF. The CDR3 nucleotides read TGTGCCAGCAGCTTGGAACACCTAAAGAGGAACACTGAAGCTTTCTTT.